This note documents a single T cell receptor (beta chain) sequence. The antigen is not known. As for time point: week 35, safety follow-up. Each dose of the vaccine consisted of 300 ug of mutant IDH1 20-mer peptide, with topical imiquimod. This record belongs to a study of a mutant IDH1 vaccine in newly diagnosed glioma. Whole-study context: Patients were started on vaccination 4-6 weeks after radiotherapy alone, or with temozolomide cycles. Therapy received beforehand was radiotherapy, temozolomide, or both, with most patients given both. Visit V12 happened at week 35; visit V13 happened at week 47.

Findings and caveats of the study: Pseudoprogression looked unconnected to shifts in top peripheral T cell clonotypes.

Sequencing used immunoSEQ multiplex PCR; TCRdb keeps in-frame clones, though not all of them. The sample has about 47,000 clones; around nine tenths are singletons. This receptor was taken from a woman in her thirties or forties with glioma. Here the sequenced sample was PBMCs, taken from a glioma patient whose treatment included an IDH1 peptide vaccine.

The CDR3 spells CASKGRLAGEETQYF. The CDR3 coding sequence is TGCGCCAGCAAAGGACGGCTAGCGGGGGAAGAGACCCAGTACTTC. The V gene is TRBV10-2, the J gene TRBJ2-5; 10 nucleotides match TRBD2. Germline V gene lookup returns CDR1 WSHSY and CDR2 SAAADI. This CDR3 comprises 15 residues. Trimming removed 7 bases from V and 3 bases from J; junction bases left unmatched: 8.